This T cell receptor beta chain is drawn from a study of CXCR3-negative and CXCR3-positive naive CD8 T cells. Study-level findings and limits: Similar TRBV-TRBJ usage characterized naive CXCR3-negative and CXCR3-positive cells; memory cells differed. Across naive subsets, surface CD5 expression was comparable, and TCR strength was inferred from properties of the TRB CDR3.

Germline values: CDR1 MDHEN, CDR2 SYDVKM. The CDR3 has 13 amino acids. 5' RACE with UMI labels generated the TRB cDNA libraries. From its re-call of the 5' RACE reads, TCRdb lists each CDR3 protein once, without DNA. Its clone listing holds tens of thousands of distinct CDR3 sequences. Naive CD8+ T cells showed a CD45RO-CCR7+CD27+CD95- phenotype. About this clonotype itself: The antigen remains undetermined.

The material sequenced was naive CXCR3- CD8+ T cells from blood. Subset of the sample: CD45RO-CCR7+CD27+CD95- naive CD8+ T cells lacking CXCR3 (TNR3-). The TCR sequence derives from a human donor in good health. Some clones in this sample may be carry-over from other donors' samples. The V and J genes are TRBV28 and TRBJ2-1. CDR3 region: CASSLSSYNEQFF.